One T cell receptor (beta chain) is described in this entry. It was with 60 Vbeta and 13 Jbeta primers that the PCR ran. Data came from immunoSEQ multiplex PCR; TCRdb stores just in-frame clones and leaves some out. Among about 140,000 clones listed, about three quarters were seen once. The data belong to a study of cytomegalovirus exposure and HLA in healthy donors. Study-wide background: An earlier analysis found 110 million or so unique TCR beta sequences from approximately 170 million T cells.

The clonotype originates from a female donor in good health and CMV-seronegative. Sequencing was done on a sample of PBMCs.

CDR3 sequence reads: CASSLEGEGELFF. The CDR3 region has the DNA TGTGCCAGCAGTTTAGAGGGGGAAGGGGAGCTGTTTTTT. The chain links TRBV27 to TRBJ2-2, with a possible D match to TRBD1 (6 bases). The CDR3 loop spans 13 amino acids. Trimming cost V 2 bases and J 8 bases, with 9 bases left between them. The germline CDR1 and CDR2 sequences are MNHEY and SMNVEV (reference sequence).